The 28 T cell receptor beta chains below come from one sample, sequenced in a study of cytomegalovirus exposure and HLA in healthy donors (dated by TCRdb to the late 2010s). Preparation of the library involved the immunoSEQ multiplex PCR assay. The table comes from immuneACCESS by way of TCRdb, which keeps in-frame sequences with V and J called. Part of the clones is missing from these tables; in studies checked, under half for an unresolved V gene and the rest for unknown reasons. The sample includes approximately 150,000 clones, with about 87% observed a single time. The top ten constitute around 10% of the sample. Material: PBMCs. Source of these receptors: a young man in good health and CMV-seropositive.

V is TRBV29-1 and J is TRBJ2-5, with 9 nucleotides matching TRBD1. The V gene's germline CDR1 is SQVTM and CDR2 ANQGSEA. J gave up 7 bases and V 5 bases, and 17 bases lay outside the gene matches. The CDR3 loop spans 16 amino acids. In nucleotides, the CDR3 is TGCAGCGTTTCCCTAGAAGGGACAGGGAGCCCGCGGACCCAGTACTTC. It is translated as CSVSLEGTGSPRTQYF.

The chain is built from TRBV10-3 and TRBJ2-1, with TRBD1 matching over 8 bases. J was trimmed by 3 bases and V by 2 bases; bases with no gene match: 0. This CDR3 spans 14 amino acids. Germline assignment: CDR1 ENHRY and CDR2 SYGVKD. CDR3 sequence: CAISEGQGYNEQFF. In nucleotides, the CDR3 is TGTGCCATCAGTGAGGGACAGGGCTACAATGAGCAGTTCTTC.

This clone appeared a single time. The CDR3 sequence is CASSLRQYEQYF. The CDR3 bases are TGCGCCAGCAGCTTGCGACAGTACGAGCAGTACTTC. V is TRBV5-1 and J is TRBJ2-7, with a weak D call TRBD1 (5 bases). The length of the CDR3 is 12 residues. V was trimmed by 1 base and J by 4 bases, leaving 6 bases between them. CDR1 and CDR2 (germline): SGHRS, YFSETQ.

This clone was detected a few times. The rearrangement joins TRBV10-3 to TRBJ1-2; 7 nucleotides line up with TRBD1. Germline values: CDR1 ENHRY, CDR2 SYGVKD. V lost 5 bases and J lost 8; bases outside the gene matches: 11. This CDR3 is built from 14 residues. The CDR3 bases are TGTGCCATCAGTTCTGGGACAGCTAAGATGGGCTACACCTTC. It encodes CAISSGTAKMGYTF.

The J gene is TRBJ2-3, the V gene TRBV7-6; D is perhaps TRBD2 (6 bases). CDR3 length: 19 amino acids. Germline CDR1 is SGHVS and CDR2 is FNYEAQ. V lost 4 bases and J 2 bases, leaving 25 bases between the germline ends. CDR3 sequence reads: CASSSTKERVGSPTDTQYF. CDR3 coding DNA: TGTGCCAGCAGCTCGACGAAGGAGCGGGTAGGGTCCCCCACAGATACGCAGTATTTT.

This clone showed up just once. The gene calls are TRBV14 and TRBJ1-1, with D possibly TRBD1 on 5 matching bases. Germline V gene lookup returns CDR1 SGHDN and CDR2 FVKESK. Between the trimmed V and J ends, which lost 4 bases and 5 bases, there was a span of 17 bases. This CDR3 has 15 residues. As DNA, the CDR3 is TGTGCCAGCAGCCGGGTCGACAGTCTCGGGACTGAAGCTTTCTTT. Translation: CASSRVDSLGTEAFF.

This sequence joins TRBV2 and TRBJ2-1; 9 nucleotides match TRBD2. Trimming cost V 6 bases and J 8 bases; bases outside gene matches: 8. The CDR3 is made up of 14 amino acids. CDR1 SNHLY and CDR2 FYNNEI come from the germline V gene. The chain's CDR3 is CASRRAGGRDEQFF. In DNA, the CDR3 is TGTGCCAGCAGACGAGCGGGGGGCAGGGATGAGCAGTTCTTC.

The chain recombines TRBV9 with TRBJ1-1; no reliable D call. Trimming left V 0 bases short and J 5 bases short, with 14 bases between. The CDR3 has 15 residues. Germline V gene lookup returns CDR1 SGDLS and CDR2 YYNGEE. CDR3 residues: CASSVGGAGRTEAFF. The CDR3 nucleotides read TGTGCCAGCAGCGTAGGGGGTGCGGGGAGAACTGAAGCTTTCTTT.

This chain connects TRBV2 to TRBJ2-1; 14 nucleotides line up with TRBD2. This CDR3 is 15 amino acids long. From germline, CDR1 is SNHLY and CDR2 FYNNEI. Trimming at V came to 4 bases and at J to 5 bases, leaving 1 base not matched to a gene. The CDR3 is CASSGGLAGDNEQFF. The CDR3 DNA reads TGTGCCAGCAGTGGGGGACTAGCGGGAGACAATGAGCAGTTCTTC. Complete variable domain (other parts from reference TRBV2 and TRBJ2-1): EPEVTQTPSHQVTQMGQEVILRCVPISNHLYFYWYRQILGQKVEFLVSFYNNEISEKSEIFDDQFSVERPDGSNFTLKIRSTKLEDSAMYFCASSGGLAGDNEQFFGPGTRLTVL.

The chain uses TRBV5-6 and TRBJ2-2; tentative D call: TRBD2 (5 bases). Germline V gives CDR1 SGHDT, CDR2 YYEEEE. This CDR3 comprises 14 residues. The V end was cut by 4 bases, the J end by 4 bases, with 11 bases between. CDR3 protein: CASSLDYSTGELFF. The CDR3 bases are TGTGCCAGCAGCCTAGACTACTCCACCGGGGAGCTGTTTTTT. Complete variable domain (other parts from reference TRBV5-6 and TRBJ2-2): DAGVTQSPTHLIKTRGQQVTLRCSPKSGHDTVSWYQQALGQGPQFIFQYYEEEERQRGNFPDRFSGHQFPNYSSELNVNALLLGDSALYLCASSLDYSTGELFFGEGSRLTVL.

This clone was seen only once. The chain employs TRBV5-1 and TRBJ1-4; 8 nucleotides agree with TRBD1. The CDR3 length is 17 residues. V dropped 3 bases and J dropped 0; count of bases not matched to a gene: 7. The germline V gene encodes CDR1 SGHRS and CDR2 YFSETQ. The CDR3 DNA is TGCGCCAGCAGCTGGACAGGGAGCCTTGCAACTAATGAAAAACTGTTTTTT. It translates to CASSWTGSLATNEKLFF.

The chain carries TRBV9 and TRBJ2-3, with TRBD2 identical over 9 bases. Germline V gene sequence: CDR1 SGDLS, CDR2 YYNGEE. The CDR3 is 16 amino acids. The junction had 5 bases not matched to a gene; V was cut back by 3 bases and J by 0 bases. CDR3 in DNA: TGTGCCAGCAGCGCCCCAACTAGCGGGAGCACAGATACGCAGTATTTT. This translates into CASSAPTSGSTDTQYF.

The gene calls are TRBV29-1 and TRBJ2-1; TRBD2 agrees at 7 bases. From germline, CDR1 is SQVTM and CDR2 ANQGSEA. This CDR3 is 14 amino acids long. V lost 6 bases and J lost 7; bases outside the gene matches: 12. In DNA form, the CDR3 reads TGCAGCGTCGTGCGGGGGACGGAGAGTAATGAGCAGTTCTTC. Protein sequence: CSVVRGTESNEQFF.

The table lists this clone with many counts. J is TRBJ1-1 and V is TRBV10-3; the D is unclear. The V gene's germline CDR1 is ENHRY and CDR2 SYGVKD. V lost 2 bases to trimming and J lost 9 bases, with 10 bases between them. This CDR3 is 12 amino acids long. CDR3 DNA: TGTGCCATCAGTGAGGCGCCGCCAAAAGCTTTCTTT. Amino acid sequence: CAISEAPPKAFF.

This chain joins TRBV29-1 and TRBJ1-1, with 7 bases identical to TRBD1. V shed 6 bases and J 1 base; nucleotides not matched to a gene: 5. The CDR3 extends over 13 amino acids. CDR1 is SQVTM, CDR2 ANQGSEA, per germline. The CDR3 loop reads CSVAGTANTEAFF. CDR3 in DNA: TGCAGCGTCGCCGGGACAGCGAACACTGAAGCTTTCTTT.

J is TRBJ2-1 and V is TRBV11-2; unclear D gene. Trimming shortened V by 1 base and J by 5 bases, and 3 bases separated the two germline ends. Germline V gene data show CDR1 as SGHAT and CDR2 as FQNNGV. This CDR3 comprises 12 residues. The CDR3 here is CASSLVDNEQFF. The CDR3 DNA reads as TGTGCCAGCAGCTTAGTAGACAATGAGCAGTTCTTC.

The chain recombines TRBV27 with TRBJ1-2, with TRBD1 identical over 12 bases. This CDR3 is built from 18 residues. Germline V CDR1 and CDR2: MNHEY, SMNVEV (reference sequence). V shed 4 bases, J shed 0 bases, and the junction held 9 bases outside the gene matches. The CDR3 here is CASSSLRDRGQANYGYTF. Written as DNA, the CDR3 is TGTGCCAGCAGTTCCCTCCGGGACAGGGGGCAAGCTAACTATGGCTACACCTTC.

This rearrangement joins TRBV2 to TRBJ2-3, with 8 bases identical to TRBD2. Germline CDR1 and CDR2: SNHLY and FYNNEI. The CDR3 has 20 amino acids. V was clipped by 7 bases and J by 2 bases; unmatched bases: 23. This CDR3 is CASNLRGVAGLPRTTDTQYF. CDR3 in DNA: TGTGCCAGCAACCTCCGAGGGGTAGCGGGACTACCGCGCACCACAGATACGCAGTATTTT.

The rearrangement uses TRBV11-2 and TRBJ1-4; perhaps TRBD1 as D (5 bases). V was trimmed by 3 bases and J by 7 bases, leaving 9 bases between them. The CDR3 has 13 amino acids. Germline V gene sequence: CDR1 SGHAT, CDR2 FQNNGV. CDR3 protein: CASSFREGEKLFF. DNA for the CDR3: TGTGCCAGCAGCTTCAGGGAGGGTGAAAAACTGTTTTTT.

This clone was detected once. The chain has TRBV2 and TRBJ2-1, with 7 bases aligning to TRBD2. CDR1 and CDR2 (germline): SNHLY, FYNNEI. The junction had 9 bases not matched to a gene; V was cut back by 10 bases and J by 3 bases. CDR3 length: 14 amino acids. The CDR3 bases are TGTGCCACCTTGGCGGGGGTCTACTACAATGAGCAGTTCTTC. Protein: CATLAGVYYNEQFF.

The rearrangement links TRBV7-6 to TRBJ2-5, with 8 bases fitting TRBD1. J lost 5 bases, V lost 0 bases, and 8 bases had no gene match. This CDR3 comprises 16 residues. The germline CDR1 and CDR2 sequences are SGHVS and FNYEAQ. This CDR3 reads CASSLAPQGAGETQYF. The CDR3 DNA reads as TGTGCCAGCAGCTTAGCTCCGCAGGGGGCAGGGGAGACCCAGTACTTC.

DNA of the CDR3: TGTGCCAGCAGCTTAATACCAGGCACAGATACGCAGTATTTT. Translating gives CASSLIPGTDTQYF. V and J are TRBV7-8 and TRBJ2-3, with D unresolved. V was trimmed by 2 bases and J by 1 base, leaving 7 bases between them. The CDR3 has 14 residues. Germline lookup yields CDR1 SGHVS and CDR2 FQNEAQ.

This clone showed up just once. The J gene is TRBJ1-1, the V gene TRBV30; TRBD1 agrees at 8 bases. The germline CDR1 and CDR2 sequences are GTSNPN and SVGIG (reference sequence). CDR3 length: 15 residues. The J segment lost 0 bases and the V segment lost 2 bases, leaving 5 bases of the junction unmatched. The CDR3 region has the DNA TGTGCCTGGAGTCATGCAGGGGGCCTGAACACTGAAGCTTTCTTT. Protein sequence: CAWSHAGGLNTEAFF.

The rearrangement joins TRBV2 to TRBJ1-2; D not certain. The ends were cut back, 11 bases at V and 4 bases at J, with 17 bases in the middle. Per the germline V gene, CDR1 is SNHLY and CDR2 is FYNNEI. The CDR3 spans 13 residues. CDR3: CASRRSVAYGYTF. The CDR3, as DNA: TGTGCCTCACGAAGGAGCGTGGCCTATGGCTACACCTTC.

The chain employs TRBV7-9 and TRBJ2-7; 7 bases match TRBD2. Per germline, CDR1 SEHNR and CDR2 FQNEAQ (reference sequence). V was clipped by 3 bases and J by 0 bases; unmatched bases: 2. CDR3 length equals 14 residues. Here the CDR3 DNA reads TGTGCCAGCAGCTTCGGGAGGTTCTCCTACGAGCAGTACTTC. Residues: CASSFGRFSYEQYF.

The V call is TRBV6-1, the J call TRBJ1-2; unclear D gene. This CDR3 contains 15 residues. Looked up from germline, CDR1 is MNHNS and CDR2 is SASEGT. V lost 0 bases, J lost 2 bases, and 10 bases lay in between. DNA for the CDR3: TGTGCCAGCAGTGAAGCGCGGAGGTCGAACTATGGCTACACCTTC. Amino acid sequence: CASSEARRSNYGYTF.

This clone has a handful of counts. The chain has TRBV5-1 and TRBJ2-1; 13 nucleotides agree with TRBD2. V was pared by 0 bases and J by 7 bases, with 1 base of the junction left unmatched. The germline V gene has CDR1 SGHRS and CDR2 YFSETQ. This CDR3 has 15 residues. This CDR3 reads CASSLELAGGNEQFF. The CDR3 DNA sequence: TGCGCCAGCAGCTTGGAACTAGCGGGGGGGAATGAGCAGTTCTTC.

J is TRBJ2-1 and V is TRBV13; TRBD1 matches at 7 bases. CDR3 length: 15 residues. The junction had 6 bases not matched to a gene; V was cut back by 4 bases and J by 3 bases. Looked up from germline, CDR1 is PRHDT and CDR2 is FYEKMQ (reference sequence). The CDR3 DNA reads TGTGCCAGCAGCTCCGACAGGGTTGGCTACAATGAGCAGTTCTTC. Its translation: CASSSDRVGYNEQFF.